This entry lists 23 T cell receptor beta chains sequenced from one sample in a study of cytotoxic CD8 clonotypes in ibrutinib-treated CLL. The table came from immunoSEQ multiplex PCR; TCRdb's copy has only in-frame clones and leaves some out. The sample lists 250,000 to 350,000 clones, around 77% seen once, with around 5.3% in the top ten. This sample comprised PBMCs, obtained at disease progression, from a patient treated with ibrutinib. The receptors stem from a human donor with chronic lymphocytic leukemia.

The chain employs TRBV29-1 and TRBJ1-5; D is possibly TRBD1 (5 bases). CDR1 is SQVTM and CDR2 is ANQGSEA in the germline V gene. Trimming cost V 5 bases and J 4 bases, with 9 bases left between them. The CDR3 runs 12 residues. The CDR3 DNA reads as TGCAGCGTTCGACAGCCTAATCAGCCCCAGCATTTT. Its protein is CSVRQPNQPQHF.

CDR3 sequence (DNA): TGTGCCAGCAGTTACTTTCAGGGGGCAGATACGCAGTATTTT. Translation gives CASSYFQGADTQYF. The rearrangement joins TRBV6-5 to TRBJ2-3; TRBD1 matches at 7 bases. J lost 4 bases, V lost 1 base, and 2 bases had no gene match. This CDR3 region has 14 residues. CDR1 is MNHEY and CDR2 is SVGAGI in the germline V gene.

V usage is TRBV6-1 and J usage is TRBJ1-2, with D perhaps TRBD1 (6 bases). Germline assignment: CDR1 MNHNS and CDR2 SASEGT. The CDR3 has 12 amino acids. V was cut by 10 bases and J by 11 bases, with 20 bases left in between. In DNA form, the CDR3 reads TGTGCCATCACCAACAGGGACCTTAAATACACCTTC. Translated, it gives CAITNRDLKYTF.

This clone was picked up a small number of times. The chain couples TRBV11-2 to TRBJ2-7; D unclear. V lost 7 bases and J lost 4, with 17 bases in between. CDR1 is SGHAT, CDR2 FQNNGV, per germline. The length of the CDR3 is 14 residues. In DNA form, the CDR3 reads TGTGCCAGCAACCTGTTTGGGCCCTCTTACGAGCAGTACTTC. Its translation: CASNLFGPSYEQYF. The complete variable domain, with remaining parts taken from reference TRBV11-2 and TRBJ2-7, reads EAGVAQSPRYKIIEKRQSVAFWCNPISGHATLYWYQQILGQGPKLLIQFQNNGVVDDSQLPKDRFSAERLKGVDSTLKIQPAKLEDSAVYLCASNLFGPSYEQYFGPGTRLTVT.

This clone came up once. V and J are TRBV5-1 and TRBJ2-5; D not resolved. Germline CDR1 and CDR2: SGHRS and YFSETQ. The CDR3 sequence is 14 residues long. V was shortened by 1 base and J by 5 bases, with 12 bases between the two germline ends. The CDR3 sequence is CASSLQALGETQYF. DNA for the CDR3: TGCGCCAGCAGCTTGCAGGCCCTCGGGGAGACCCAGTACTTC.

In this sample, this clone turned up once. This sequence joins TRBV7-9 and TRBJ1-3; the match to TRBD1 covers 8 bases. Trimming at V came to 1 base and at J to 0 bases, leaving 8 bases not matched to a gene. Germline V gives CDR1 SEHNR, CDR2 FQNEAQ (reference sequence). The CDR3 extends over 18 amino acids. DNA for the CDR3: TGTGCCAGCAGCTTAGGCATAAAGGGGACAGGCTCTGGAAACACCATATATTTT. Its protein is CASSLGIKGTGSGNTIYF. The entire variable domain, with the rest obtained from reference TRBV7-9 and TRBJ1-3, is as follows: DTGVSQNPRHKITKRGQNVTFRCDPISEHNRLYWYRQTLGQGPEFLTYFQNEAQLEKSRLLSDRFSAERPKGSFSTLEIQRTEQGDSAMYLCASSLGIKGTGSGNTIYFGEGSWLTVV.

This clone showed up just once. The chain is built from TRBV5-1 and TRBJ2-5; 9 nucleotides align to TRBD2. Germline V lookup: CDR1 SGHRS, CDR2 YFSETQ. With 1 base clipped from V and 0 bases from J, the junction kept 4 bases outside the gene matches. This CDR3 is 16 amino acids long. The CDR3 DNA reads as TGCGCCAGCAGCTTGTTTCTAGCGGGGAACCAAGAGACCCAGTACTTC. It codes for CASSLFLAGNQETQYF.

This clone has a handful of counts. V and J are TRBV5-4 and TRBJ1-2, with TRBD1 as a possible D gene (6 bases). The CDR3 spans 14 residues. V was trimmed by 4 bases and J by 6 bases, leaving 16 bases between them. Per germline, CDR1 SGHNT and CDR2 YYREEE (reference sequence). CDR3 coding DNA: TGTGCCAGCAGCCAAGAGGGGGGGCTCAATGGCTACACCTTC. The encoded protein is CASSQEGGLNGYTF. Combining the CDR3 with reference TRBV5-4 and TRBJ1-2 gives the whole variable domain ETGVTQSPTHLIKTRGQQVTLRCSSQSGHNTVSWYQQALGQGPQFIFQYYREEENGRGNFPPRFSGLQFPNYSSELNVNALELDDSALYLCASSQEGGLNGYTFGSGTRLTVV.

CDR3 amino acids: CASGLTGSINYGYTF. CDR3 nucleotides: TGTGCTAGTGGTTTAACAGGGTCGATAAACTATGGCTACACCTTC. V gene TRBV12-5 combines with J gene TRBJ1-2; D perhaps matches TRBD1 (6 bases). This CDR3 is 15 amino acids long. Germline CDR1 reads LGHNT; CDR2 reads FRNRAP. Trimming pared 3 bases from V and 2 bases from J, leaving 13 bases between. Full variable domain (missing parts from reference TRBV12-5 and TRBJ1-2): DARVTQTPRHKVTEMGQEVTMRCQPILGHNTVFWYRQTMMQGLELLAYFRNRAPLDDSGMPKDRFSAEMPDATLATLKIQPSEPRDSAVYFCASGLTGSINYGYTFGSGTRLTVV.

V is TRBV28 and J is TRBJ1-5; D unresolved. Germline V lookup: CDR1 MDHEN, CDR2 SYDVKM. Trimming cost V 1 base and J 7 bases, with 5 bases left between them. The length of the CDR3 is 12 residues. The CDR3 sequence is CASSLSRQPQHF. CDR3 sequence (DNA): TGTGCCAGCAGTTTATCAAGGCAGCCCCAGCATTTT.

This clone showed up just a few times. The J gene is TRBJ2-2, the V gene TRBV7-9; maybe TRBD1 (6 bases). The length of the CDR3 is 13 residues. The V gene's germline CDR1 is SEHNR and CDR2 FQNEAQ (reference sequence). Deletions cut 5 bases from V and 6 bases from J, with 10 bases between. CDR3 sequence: CASSQRQAGELFF. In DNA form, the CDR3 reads TGTGCCAGCAGCCAAAGACAGGCCGGGGAGCTGTTTTTT. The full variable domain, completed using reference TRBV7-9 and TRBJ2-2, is DTGVSQNPRHKITKRGQNVTFRCDPISEHNRLYWYRQTLGQGPEFLTYFQNEAQLEKSRLLSDRFSAERPKGSFSTLEIQRTEQGDSAMYLCASSQRQAGELFFGEGSRLTVL.

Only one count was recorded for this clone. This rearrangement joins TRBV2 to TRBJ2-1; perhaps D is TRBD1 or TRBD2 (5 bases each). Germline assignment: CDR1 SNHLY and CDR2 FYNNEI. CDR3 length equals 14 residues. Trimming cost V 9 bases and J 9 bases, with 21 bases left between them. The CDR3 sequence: CARQMTGAGGEQFF. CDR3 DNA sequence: TGTGCCAGGCAGATGACCGGGGCGGGCGGTGAGCAGTTCTTC.

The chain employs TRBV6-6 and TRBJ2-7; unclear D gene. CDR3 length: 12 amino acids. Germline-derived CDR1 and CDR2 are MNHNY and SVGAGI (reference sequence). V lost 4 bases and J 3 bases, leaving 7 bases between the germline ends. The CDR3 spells CASSSTLYEQYF. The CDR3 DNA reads TGTGCCAGCAGTTCAACCCTCTACGAGCAGTACTTC.

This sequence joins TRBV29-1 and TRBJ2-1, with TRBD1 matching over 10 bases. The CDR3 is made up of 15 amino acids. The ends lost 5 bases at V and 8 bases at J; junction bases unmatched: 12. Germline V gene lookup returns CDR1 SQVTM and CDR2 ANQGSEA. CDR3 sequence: CSVRFVDRGLDEQFF. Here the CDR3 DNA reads TGCAGCGTTCGATTCGTCGACAGGGGGCTGGATGAGCAGTTCTTC.

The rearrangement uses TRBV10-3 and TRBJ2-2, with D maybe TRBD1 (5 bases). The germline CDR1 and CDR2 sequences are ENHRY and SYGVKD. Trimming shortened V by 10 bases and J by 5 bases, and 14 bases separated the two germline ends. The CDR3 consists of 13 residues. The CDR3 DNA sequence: TGTGCCACAGGTCCCCAGGGTACCGGGGAGCTGTTTTTT. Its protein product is CATGPQGTGELFF.

The CDR3 region has the DNA TGTGCCAGTAGTATGCCGGGACTAGCGGGATTTTACAATGAGCAGTTCTTC. Encoded protein: CASSMPGLAGFYNEQFF. The chain uses TRBV19 and TRBJ2-1; 13 bases line up with TRBD2. The CDR3 is 17 residues long. The germline CDR1 and CDR2 sequences are LNHDA and SQIVND (reference sequence). Trimming removed 3 bases from V and 4 bases from J; junction bases left unmatched: 6.

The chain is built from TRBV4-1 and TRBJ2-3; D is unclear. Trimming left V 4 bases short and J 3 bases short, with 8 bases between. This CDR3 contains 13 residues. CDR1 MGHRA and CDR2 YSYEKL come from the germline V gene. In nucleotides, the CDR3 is TGCGCCAGCAGCCGTGGACGAACAGATACGCAGTATTTT. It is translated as CASSRGRTDTQYF.

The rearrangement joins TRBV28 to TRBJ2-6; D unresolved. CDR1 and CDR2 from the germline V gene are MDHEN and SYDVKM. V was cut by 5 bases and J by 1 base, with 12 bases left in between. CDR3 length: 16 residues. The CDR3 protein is CASSTTTRSGANVLTF. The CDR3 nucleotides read TGTGCCAGCAGTACCACCACGCGTTCTGGGGCCAACGTCCTGACTTTC.

The CDR3 protein is CASSVRAGGSEQYF. The CDR3 coding sequence is TGTGCCAGCAGCGTGAGAGCGGGAGGGTCCGAGCAGTACTTC. This chain connects TRBV9 to TRBJ2-7; 10 bases are a match to TRBD2. After removal of 2 bases from V and 6 bases from J, the junction contained 5 bases not matched to a gene. This CDR3 is 14 amino acids long. Germline assignment: CDR1 SGDLS and CDR2 YYNGEE.

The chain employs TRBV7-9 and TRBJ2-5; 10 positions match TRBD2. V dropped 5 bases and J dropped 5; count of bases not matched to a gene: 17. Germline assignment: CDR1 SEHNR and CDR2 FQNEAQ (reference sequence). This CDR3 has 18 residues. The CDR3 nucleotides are TGTGCCAGCAGCCTCCTACTAGCGGGAAATCCCTCGGCGGAGACCCAGTACTTC. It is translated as CASSLLLAGNPSAETQYF.

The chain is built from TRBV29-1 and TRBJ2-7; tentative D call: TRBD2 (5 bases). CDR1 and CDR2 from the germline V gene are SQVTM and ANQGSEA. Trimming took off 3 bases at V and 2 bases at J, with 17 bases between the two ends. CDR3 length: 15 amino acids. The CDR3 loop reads CSVEGSEKGAYEQYF. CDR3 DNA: TGCAGCGTTGAGGGGTCCGAGAAGGGAGCCTACGAGCAGTACTTC.

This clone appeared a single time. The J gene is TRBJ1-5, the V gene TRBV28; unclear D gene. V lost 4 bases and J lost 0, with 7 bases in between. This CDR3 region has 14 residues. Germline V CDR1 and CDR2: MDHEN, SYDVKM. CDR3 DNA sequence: TGTGCCAGCAGTTCGGGGTCTAGCAATCAGCCCCAGCATTTT. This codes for CASSSGSSNQPQHF.

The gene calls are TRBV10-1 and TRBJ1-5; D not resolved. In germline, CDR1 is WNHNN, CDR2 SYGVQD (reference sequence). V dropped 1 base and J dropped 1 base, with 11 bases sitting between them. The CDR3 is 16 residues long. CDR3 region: CASSEFPLGSNQPQHF. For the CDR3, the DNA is TGCGCCAGCAGTGAGTTTCCCTTGGGCAGCAATCAGCCCCAGCATTTT.